One and the same sample provided the 11 T cell receptor beta chains below, sequenced in a study of long-term antiretroviral therapy in people with HIV. With survey level as its setting, the immunoSEQ assay was v3.0. The assay was immunoSEQ multiplex PCR, and TCRdb's table has in-frame clones only and misses some. The sample contains about 21,000 clones, 85% to 90% of which appear only once. The input for sequencing was unsorted PBMCs, taken 2.3 years after starting antiretroviral therapy. These receptors all come from a man in his sixties with HIV.

The chain employs TRBV6-1 and TRBJ1-5; D is possibly TRBD1 (6 bases). Germline V gene lookup returns CDR1 MNHNS and CDR2 SASEGT. Trimming pared 5 bases from V and 4 bases from J, leaving 12 bases between. This CDR3 region has 14 residues. The CDR3 bases are TGTGCCAGCAGTCACCAGGGGAAGAATCAGCCCCAGCATTTT. Protein sequence: CASSHQGKNQPQHF.

The rearrangement uses TRBV9 and TRBJ2-3, with TRBD2 as a possible D gene (6 bases). Per the germline V gene, CDR1 is SGDLS and CDR2 is YYNGEE. Trimming stripped 4 bases from V and 3 bases from J, with 9 bases between. The CDR3 is 13 amino acids. The CDR3 reads CASSPGRTDTQYF. Written as DNA, the CDR3 is TGTGCCAGCAGCCCAGGGAGGACAGATACGCAGTATTTT.

As DNA, the CDR3 is TGTGCCATCAGTGAAGGAGGTGGACAGGGGGCCTACGAGCAGTACTTC. Its protein product is CAISEGGGQGAYEQYF. The chain carries TRBV10-3 and TRBJ2-7; 10 bases are a match to TRBD1. This CDR3 is built from 16 residues. Germline CDR1 reads ENHRY; CDR2 reads SYGVKD. With 3 bases clipped from V and 2 bases from J, the junction kept 7 bases outside the gene matches.

This chain joins TRBV5-5 and TRBJ1-6; no definite D call. CDR1 is SGHKS and CDR2 is YYEKEE in the germline V gene (reference sequence). V was cut by 2 bases and J by 5 bases, with 11 bases left in between. This CDR3 contains 15 residues. CDR3 in amino acids: CASSFRGEDNSPLHF. In DNA, the CDR3 is TGTGCCAGCAGCTTCCGGGGTGAGGATAATTCACCCCTCCACTTT.

V usage is TRBV10-1 and J usage is TRBJ2-7; the match to TRBD2 covers 10 bases. CDR1 and CDR2 from the germline V gene are WNHNN and SYGVQD (reference sequence). J gave up 2 bases and V 2 bases, and 6 bases lay outside the gene matches. This CDR3 is built from 16 residues. In nucleotides, the CDR3 is TGCGCCAGCAGTGAGAGGACTAGCGGCCGAACCTACGAGCAGTACTTC. It translates to CASSERTSGRTYEQYF.

V is TRBV28 and J is TRBJ1-5, with a possible D match to TRBD1 (6 bases). V was clipped by 3 bases and J by 8 bases, with 17 bases between them. Germline CDR1 reads MDHEN; CDR2 reads SYDVKM. The CDR3 is 15 residues long. For the CDR3, the DNA is TGTGCCAGCAGTTTCCAGTCGGGGGGGGCAGAGCCCCAGCATTTT. As protein: CASSFQSGGAEPQHF. Variable domain in full (rest from reference TRBV28 and TRBJ1-5): DVKVTQSSRYLVKRTGEKVFLECVQDMDHENMFWYRQDPGLGLRLIYFSYDVKMKEKGDIPEGYSVSREKKERFSLILESASTNQTSMYLCASSFQSGGAEPQHFGDGTRLSIL.

This rearrangement joins TRBV27 to TRBJ2-7, with 11 positions matching TRBD1. The CDR3 extends over 17 amino acids. Trimming at V came to 1 base and at J to 4 bases, leaving 9 bases not matched to a gene. CDR1 MNHEY and CDR2 SMNVEV come from the germline V gene (reference sequence). The CDR3 region has the DNA TGTGCCAGCAGTTTATTCGGGACAGGGGGACAATTTTACGAGCAGTACTTC. Translated, it gives CASSLFGTGGQFYEQYF.

V gene TRBV27 combines with J gene TRBJ2-5, with D perhaps matching TRBD1 (5 bases). Germline V gene data show CDR1 as MNHEY and CDR2 as SMNVEV (reference sequence). This CDR3 has 14 residues. Trimming pared 3 bases from V and 7 bases from J, leaving 15 bases between. For the CDR3, the DNA is TGTGCCAGCAGTTTCGACAGCTTATTCGGGACCCAGTACTTC. Its protein is CASSFDSLFGTQYF.

The chain links TRBV18 to TRBJ2-2; D tentatively fits TRBD1 or TRBD2 (5 bases each). The length of the CDR3 is 20 residues. Trimming removed 4 bases at V and 9 bases at J, with 33 bases between. Germline V gene data show CDR1 as KGHSH and CDR2 as LQKENI. CDR3 in amino acids: CASSLTRDRVRTGFDWELFF. CDR3 DNA sequence: TGTGCCAGCTCACTAACCCGGGACCGAGTGAGGACTGGATTTGACTGGGAGCTGTTTTTT.

V gene TRBV19 combines with J gene TRBJ1-6, with D unresolved. V was clipped by 3 bases and J by 7 bases, with 7 bases between them. The germline gives CDR1 LNHDA, CDR2 SQIVND (reference sequence). CDR3 length: 13 amino acids. The CDR3 sequence: CASSMEPNSPLHF. The CDR3 region has the DNA TGTGCCAGTAGTATGGAGCCAAATTCACCCCTCCACTTT.

This chain uses TRBV5-6 with TRBJ1-2; no clear D. Trimming shortened V by 0 bases and J by 1 base, and 10 bases separated the two germline ends. The CDR3 is 15 residues long. CDR1 and CDR2 from the germline V gene are SGHDT and YYEEEE. CDR3 bases: TGTGCCAGCAGCTTGGCTGGTCGGGATAACTATGGCTACACCTTC. Residues: CASSLAGRDNYGYTF.